The rows below give T cell receptor beta chains drawn from one sample of a study of breast tumors, draining lymph nodes, adjacent tissues. TCRdb reprocessed the multiplex PCR reads via MiXCR and lists one record per CDR3 protein. This sample carries 130,000 or so distinct CDR3 sequences, less than 25% of them seen once, and the ten largest clones take roughly 2.4%. Sequences were obtained from axillary lymph node tissue. The source is a female donor with breast cancer. Some clones in this sample may be carry-over from other donors' samples. CDR3s include the opening cysteine and the closing phenylalanine or tryptophan. D genes are given only for firm matches. For some rows the clone size is stated as once, few or many, or as a class when expanded; others skip it.

d_call | j_call | clone_size | v_call | cdr3_nt | cdr3_aa
. | TRBJ1-1 | . | TRBV10-3 | TGTGCCATCAGTGAGTCCGGGCAGCCTGAAGCTTTCTTT | CAISESGQPEAFF
. | TRBJ2-7 | many | TRBV30 | TGTGCCTGGAGTGGAGGGATGGGTGCCTACGAGCAGTACTTC | CAWSGGMGAYEQYF
. | TRBJ1-2 | few | TRBV5-8 | TGTGCCAGCACCCCGGTGGGTATGGACTATGGCTACACCTTC | CASTPVGMDYGYTF
. | TRBJ2-7 | many | TRBV20-1 | TGCAGTGCTCCTCAATTTAAATTCTACGCCGACGAGCAGTACTTC | CSAPQFKFYADEQYF
TRBD1 | TRBJ2-3 | many | TRBV27 | TGTGCCAGCAGTTTATCGGACAGGGGGCGGACAGATACGCAGTATTTT | CASSLSDRGRTDTQYF
. | TRBJ2-7 | many | TRBV27 | TGTGCCAGCAGTTTATGGGCACCCCCGGCCCCTTCGGGTGAGCAGTACTTC | CASSLWAPPAPSGEQYF
. | TRBJ2-5 | many | TRBV12-3/TRBV12-4 | TGTGCCAGCAGTTTATCCTATCAAGAGACCCAGTACTTC | CASSLSYQETQYF
TRBD2 | TRBJ2-2 | . | TRBV28 | TGTGCCAGCGCCCTCCGAAGGACTAGCAACACCGGGGAGCTGTTTTTT | CASALRRTSNTGELFF
. | TRBJ2-4 | . | TRBV5-1 | TGCGCCAGCAGCTCCGGGGCAGGGGATTCGAACATTCAGTACTTC | CASSSGAGDSNIQYF
TRBD1 | TRBJ2-5 | many | TRBV7-6 | TGTGCCAGCAGCGGAAACGCACCCGCTAGACAGGGCCTTCAAGAGACCCAGTACTTC | CASSGNAPARQGLQETQYF
. | TRBJ2-5 | many | TRBV20-1 | TGCAGTGCTACGGGACCGACGTTAACACAAGAGACCCAGTACTTC | CSATGPTLTQETQYF
. | TRBJ2-7 | many | TRBV12-3/TRBV12-4 | TGTGCCAGCAGCTACGGACAGCTAGTCTACGAGCAGTACTTC | CASSYGQLVYEQYF
TRBD1 | TRBJ1-4 | many | TRBV5-1 | TGCGCCAGCAGCGGCGGACAGGGGTCATATAATGAAAAACTGTTTTTT | CASSGGQGSYNEKLFF
TRBD1 | TRBJ2-5 | few | TRBV7-9 | TGTGCCAGCAGCCTACGACAGGGCGAAGGGACCCAGTACTTC | CASSLRQGEGTQYF
. | TRBJ1-1 | . | TRBV5-8 | TGTGCCAGCAGCAAGAGGTTTGCTGAAGCTTTCTTT | CASSKRFAEAFF
. | TRBJ2-3 | many | TRBV7-9 | TGTGCCAGCGGGTTTACAGATACGCAGTATTTT | CASGFTDTQYF
. | TRBJ2-1 | many | TRBV3-1 | TGTGCCAGCAGCACCCGGGACTCCAATGAGCAGTTCTTC | CASSTRDSNEQFF
TRBD2 | TRBJ2-7 | many | TRBV7-9 | TGTGCCAGCGGGGGGGGACCCTACGAGCAGTACTTC | CASGGGPYEQYF